Listed below are T cell receptor beta chains from one sample, sequenced in a study of identical twins. TCRdb re-derived calls from the 5' RACE reads in MiXCR, one entry per CDR3 protein. The sample lists 100,000 or so distinct CDR3 sequences, under 7% seen once, with approximately 12% in the top ten. Input material: memory T cells sorted from blood. All receptors derive from a woman between 50 and 59 years old in good health. CDR3s include the opening cysteine and the closing phenylalanine or tryptophan. The D gene is left open where the match is weak. A row's size may be missing; if present it is once, few, many or a size class.

abundance	d_gene	v_gene	j_gene	CDR3aa	CDR3nt
.	TRBD1	TRBV18	TRBJ2-7	CASSPPSRQGYEQYF	TGTGCCAGCTCACCACCGTCCCGACAGGGCTACGAGCAGTACTTC
.	.	TRBV6-5	TRBJ2-7	CATRDSYNWEQYF	TGTGCCACCCGGGACTCATACAATTGGGAGCAGTACTTC
many	TRBD1	TRBV20-1	TRBJ2-2	CSASGTGRVTGELFF	TGCAGTGCTAGCGGGACAGGCAGAGTGACCGGGGAGCTGTTTTTT
many	.	TRBV20-1	TRBJ2-7	CSAQHGVGIEQYF	TGCAGTGCTCAACATGGGGTTGGCATCGAGCAGTACTTC
many	.	TRBV11-2	TRBJ2-2	CASSFLDTGELFF	TGTGCCAGCAGCTTCTTGGACACCGGGGAGCTGTTTTTT
many	.	TRBV4-1	TRBJ1-5	CASSQGPTGEVSQPQHF	TGCGCCAGCAGCCAAGGACCGACGGGGGAGGTCAGTCAGCCCCAGCATTTT
medium-sized	TRBD2	TRBV4-1	TRBJ2-4	CASSVTSGVGGNIQYF	TGCGCCAGCAGCGTGACTAGCGGGGTGGGGGGAAACATTCAGTACTTC
many	.	TRBV12-3/TRBV12-4	TRBJ2-2	CASTLLGNTGELFF	TGTGCCAGCACCTTATTGGGGAACACCGGGGAGCTGTTTTTT
few	.	TRBV27	TRBJ2-1	CASSVETPSYNEQFF	TGTGCCAGCAGTGTCGAAACTCCCTCCTACAATGAGCAGTTCTTC
many	.	TRBV9	TRBJ2-5	CASSVEALQETQYF	TGTGCCAGCAGCGTAGAAGCCCTCCAAGAGACCCAGTACTTC
many	.	TRBV12-3/TRBV12-4	TRBJ1-5	CASSRGYQPQHF	TGTGCCAGCAGCAGAGGATATCAGCCCCAGCATTTT
many	TRBD2	TRBV19	TRBJ2-1	CASTGTSGLGEQFF	TGTGCCAGTACCGGGACTAGCGGTCTTGGTGAGCAGTTCTTC
many	.	TRBV5-4	TRBJ2-3	CASSKTEGTDTQYF	TGTGCCAGCAGCAAAACAGAAGGCACAGATACGCAGTATTTT
many	TRBD2	TRBV19	TRBJ2-3	CASSPRRASGSTDTQYF	TGTGCCAGTAGTCCCCGCCGGGCTAGCGGTAGCACAGATACGCAGTATTTT
few	.	TRBV20-1	TRBJ2-3	CSASRRDGTDTQYF	TGCAGTGCTAGCAGGCGGGATGGCACAGATACGCAGTATTTT
few	.	TRBV12-3/TRBV12-4	TRBJ2-7	CASSFSSTEQYF	TGTGCCAGCAGTTTCTCTTCAACGGAGCAGTACTTC
many	TRBD2	TRBV20-1	TRBJ2-1	CSVSMGLAGVEQFF	TGCAGTGTCTCAATGGGACTAGCGGGAGTGGAGCAGTTCTTC
many	.	TRBV10-3	TRBJ2-1	CATLGQGSYNEQFF	TGTGCCACATTGGGGCAGGGTTCTTACAATGAGCAGTTCTTC
.	.	TRBV20-1	TRBJ2-5	CSQKGGSSETQYF	TGCAGTCAAAAGGGGGGGTCGTCGGAGACCCAGTACTTC
few	TRBD1	TRBV3-1	TRBJ1-2	CASSRGTGKGYTF	TGTGCCAGCAGCCGAGGGACAGGGAAGGGCTACACCTTC
few	.	TRBV18	TRBJ1-1	CASSPLFGGTEAFF	TGTGCCAGCTCACCGTTATTCGGGGGCACTGAAGCTTTCTTT
many	.	TRBV20-1	TRBJ2-5	CSASGGQLQETQYF	TGCAGTGCCTCGGGGGGACAGCTCCAAGAGACCCAGTACTTC
few	TRBD2	TRBV7-7	TRBJ2-5	CASSSLGLAGETQYF	TGTGCTAGCAGCTCTCTAGGACTAGCCGGGGAGACCCAGTACTTC
many	.	TRBV5-6	TRBJ2-5	CASSLSLTQYF	TGTGCCAGCAGCTTGTCTTTGACCCAGTACTTC
few	.	TRBV7-9	TRBJ2-1	CASSLERAYSYNEQFF	TGTGCCAGCAGCTTGGAGCGGGCCTACTCCTACAATGAGCAGTTCTTC
many	.	TRBV12-3/TRBV12-4	TRBJ1-5	CASSPGRAGNQPQHF	TGTGCCAGCAGTCCGGGACGCGCGGGCAATCAGCCCCAGCATTTT
.	TRBD1	TRBV5-4	TRBJ2-1	CASSWGTGVNEQFF	TGTGCCAGCAGCTGGGGGACAGGGGTGAATGAGCAGTTCTTC
.	TRBD1	TRBV20-1	TRBJ1-3	CSAGAGGSGNTIYF	TGCAGTGCCGGGGCAGGGGGCTCTGGAAACACCATATATTTT
many	TRBD1	TRBV5-1	TRBJ2-7	CASSLSGTALEQYF	TGCGCCAGCAGCTTGTCCGGGACAGCGCTCGAGCAGTACTTC
many	.	TRBV24-1	TRBJ1-1	CATSEERDIITEAFF	TGTGCCACCAGTGAGGAAAGGGACATCATCACTGAAGCTTTCTTT
many	TRBD2	TRBV3-1	TRBJ2-7	CASSRLPSGRGNEQYF	TGTGCCAGCAGCCGCTTACCTAGCGGGAGGGGGAACGAGCAGTACTTC
.	.	TRBV27	TRBJ1-6	CASSFTLSYNSPLHF	TGTGCCAGCAGTTTTACCCTCTCCTATAATTCACCCCTCCACTTT
many	.	TRBV12-3/TRBV12-4	TRBJ2-3	CASSSGLLGGTDTQYF	TGTGCCAGCAGTTCAGGACTACTCGGGGGCACAGATACGCAGTATTTT
many	.	TRBV20-1	TRBJ2-1	CSARDFLARSSYNEQFF	TGCAGTGCTAGAGATTTCCTAGCGAGGAGCTCCTACAATGAGCAGTTCTTC
many	TRBD1	TRBV30	TRBJ2-1	CAWSVQGATYNEQFF	TGTGCCTGGAGTGTACAGGGGGCGACCTACAATGAGCAGTTCTTC
many	.	TRBV7-8	TRBJ2-3	CASIPGRTSTDTQYF	TGTGCCAGCATACCCGGGAGAACTAGCACAGATACGCAGTATTTT
many	.	TRBV7-9	TRBJ2-2	CASSLDRGAGELFF	TGTGCCAGCAGCTTGGATCGCGGCGCCGGGGAGCTGTTTTTT
many	.	TRBV3-1	TRBJ1-2	CASSQAASGYTF	TGTGCCAGCAGCCAAGCAGCAAGTGGCTACACCTTC